This T cell receptor (beta chain) was captured by sequencing in a study of identical twins. Findings of the study overall: Compared with models, monozygotic twins showed more out-of-frame TCR alpha sharing.

The CDR3 covers 11 residues. Per the germline V gene, CDR1 is SQVTM and CDR2 is ANQGSEA. Trimming took 6 bases from V and 11 from J; bases not matched to a gene: 7. A word on this clonotype: Its matching antigen is unknown.

TCRdb passed the 5' RACE reads through MiXCR, listing each CDR3 protein once. Of around 650,000 distinct CDR3 sequences in the sample, under 8.5% are singletons; the top ten hold approximately 1.5%. Separately, the same data were catalogued under a study of yellow fever vaccine responses in identical twins.

The V and J genes are TRBV29-1 and TRBJ2-1, with 7 bases that match TRBD2. Sequencing input: PBMCs. The clonotype comes from a woman aged 18-29 years in good health. The CDR3 spells CSVKRGVKQFF. The DNA for the CDR3 is TGCAGCGTGAAGCGGGGCGTCAAGCAGTTCTTC.